One sample yielded the 19 T cell receptor beta chains listed below, sequenced in a study of blood T cell repertoires in COVID-19. TCRdb's table, derived via immunoSEQ multiplex PCR, lists solely in-frame clones and lacks some. The repertoire holds approximately 230,000 clones, around 89% seen once, with 3.5% to 4.5% in the top ten. The sample comprised PBMCs or T cells enriched from blood (not recorded which). The receptors here all came from a woman aged 25 to 39 who had recovered from COVID-19.

The rearrangement uses TRBV9 and TRBJ2-2, with D hard to call. This CDR3 has 11 residues. V lost 4 bases to trimming and J lost 7 bases, with 5 bases between them. From germline, CDR1 is SGDLS and CDR2 YYNGEE. The CDR3 here is CASSHSGELFF. CDR3 sequence (DNA): TGTGCCAGCAGCCACAGCGGGGAGCTGTTTTTT.

This chain connects TRBV11-2 to TRBJ2-5; TRBD1 matches 10 bases. The CDR3 totals 16 residues. V gave up 5 bases and J gave up 5 bases; unmatched junction bases: 11. The germline V gene has CDR1 SGHAT and CDR2 FQNNGV. The CDR3 DNA sequence: TGTGCCAGCAGCGACAGGGGGCGAGTTGGATCGGAGACCCAGTACTTC. Protein sequence: CASSDRGRVGSETQYF.

This clone was detected only once. The V call is TRBV3-1 (or the pseudogene TRBV3-2), the J call TRBJ1-6; D possibly corresponds to TRBD1 (6 bases). The V end was cut by 2 bases, the J end by 9 bases, with 8 bases between. Germline CDR1 reads LGHDT; CDR2 reads YNNKEL (reference sequence). This CDR3 spans 13 amino acids. Written as DNA, the CDR3 is TGTGCCAGCAGCCAAAACAGGGCTTCACCCCTCCACTTT. Its translation is CASSQNRASPLHF.

The chain has TRBV10-3 and TRBJ2-5; 8 nucleotides align to TRBD2. The CDR3 consists of 16 residues. Germline trimming cut 2 bases from V and 0 bases from J; bases unmatched to any gene: 5. Germline CDR1 reads ENHRY; CDR2 reads SYGVKD. CDR3 sequence reads: CAISERPAGDQETQYF. The CDR3 nucleotides read TGTGCCATCAGTGAGCGCCCAGCGGGAGACCAAGAGACCCAGTACTTC.

This rearrangement joins TRBV28 to TRBJ2-1, with 9 positions matching TRBD1. Unmatched junction bases numbered 0, after V lost 3 bases and J lost 0 bases. The germline V gene encodes CDR1 MDHEN and CDR2 SYDVKM. This CDR3 is 15 amino acids long. The CDR3 bases are TGTGCCAGCAGTTTGGGACAGGGCTCCTACAATGAGCAGTTCTTC. As protein: CASSLGQGSYNEQFF.

V and J are TRBV7-2 and TRBJ2-7, with 11 positions matching TRBD2. Germline V gives CDR1 SGHTA, CDR2 FQGNSA. The CDR3 is 15 amino acids. The trim removed 7 bases at V and 3 bases at J, leaving 8 bases unmatched. CDR3 sequence (DNA): TGTGCCAGCACCTCGGGGACTAGCGGATACTACGAGCAGTACTTC. Encoded protein: CASTSGTSGYYEQYF.

This clone was seen a handful of times. The chain carries TRBV7-2 and TRBJ2-3; 7 nucleotides agree with TRBD2. Germline values: CDR1 SGHTA, CDR2 FQGNSA. V shed 2 bases, J shed 5 bases, and the junction held 7 bases outside the gene matches. The CDR3 is 15 residues long. The DNA for the CDR3 is TGTGCCAGCAGCTTATCCGGACTAGTTCAAGATACGCAGTATTTT. Residues: CASSLSGLVQDTQYF.

The genes are TRBV30 and TRBJ1-2; 9 positions agree with TRBD1. CDR1 and CDR2 (germline): GTSNPN, SVGIG (reference sequence). Trimming removed 1 base from V and 4 bases from J; junction bases left unmatched: 10. This CDR3 comprises 16 residues. The CDR3 region has the DNA TGTGCCTGGAGTGCAATACAGGGGGCTAGGCCCTATGGCTACACCTTC. It specifies CAWSAIQGARPYGYTF.

This clone has a single count. The rearrangement uses TRBV5-5 and TRBJ1-1; no firm D call. V lost 2 bases and J 5 bases, leaving 16 bases between the germline ends. Per germline, CDR1 SGHKS and CDR2 YYEKEE (reference sequence). CDR3 length: 15 amino acids. CDR3 sequence: CASSFGILGRTEAFF. CDR3 sequence (DNA): TGTGCCAGCAGCTTTGGTATATTAGGGAGAACTGAAGCTTTCTTT.

This chain joins TRBV19 and TRBJ2-1; TRBD2 matches 7 bases. CDR1 is LNHDA, CDR2 SQIVND, per germline (reference sequence). J was trimmed by 7 bases and V by 6 bases; bases with no gene match: 12. CDR3 size: 15 residues. The CDR3 nucleotides are TGTGCCAGTAGCCTGGCGCTCGCGGGAGCAAATGAGCAGTTCTTC. This sequence encodes CASSLALAGANEQFF. The full variable domain, rest sourced from reference TRBV19 and TRBJ2-1, is DGGITQSPKYLFRKEGQNVTLSCEQNLNHDAMYWYRQDPGQGLRLIYYSQIVNDFQKGDIAEGYSVSREKKESFPLTVTSAQKNPTAFYLCASSLALAGANEQFFGPGTRLTVL.

The rearrangement links TRBV11-1 to TRBJ2-5; 8 positions agree with TRBD1. The CDR3 consists of 16 residues. V lost 4 bases to trimming and J lost 4 bases; unmatched junction nucleotides: 11. Per germline, CDR1 SGHAT and CDR2 FQDESV (reference sequence). Here the CDR3 DNA reads TGTGCCAGCAGCTCCCCCGGGACAGGACAAGGAGAGACCCAGTACTTC. Protein: CASSSPGTGQGETQYF.

V is TRBV4-2 and J is TRBJ2-3; 9 bases agree with TRBD1. CDR1 and CDR2 (germline): LGHNA, YNFKEQ. J lost 8 bases, V lost 7 bases, and 10 bases had no gene match. The CDR3 is 14 residues long. DNA for the CDR3: TGTGCCAGCAATGGGGGACAGGGTGATCGTACGCAGTATTTT. This translates into CASNGGQGDRTQYF.

This rearrangement joins TRBV11-2 to TRBJ1-1; TRBD1 might be the D (5 bases). The germline V gene encodes CDR1 SGHAT and CDR2 FQNNGV. The CDR3 extends over 15 amino acids. V lost 5 bases and J 5 bases, leaving 18 bases between the germline ends. CDR3: CASSVTGTPGTEAFF. The CDR3 DNA sequence: TGTGCCAGCAGCGTCACCGGGACTCCTGGGACTGAAGCTTTCTTT.

CDR3 bases: TGTGCCAGCAGGGCGGCAGTGGGACAGGGGTACGAGCAGTACTTC. It specifies CASRAAVGQGYEQYF. The chain recombines TRBV28 with TRBJ2-7; 10 nucleotides agree with TRBD1. The V and J ends lost 6 bases and 4 bases, in that order; junction bases with no gene match: 9. This CDR3 region has 15 residues. Germline CDR1 MDHEN, CDR2 SYDVKM. Using reference TRBV28 and TRBJ2-7 for the parts outside the CDR3, the full variable domain is DVKVTQSSRYLVKRTGEKVFLECVQDMDHENMFWYRQDPGLGLRLIYFSYDVKMKEKGDIPEGYSVSREKKERFSLILESASTNQTSMYLCASRAAVGQGYEQYFGPGTRLTVT.

The chain recombines TRBV12-3 or TRBV12-4 with TRBJ1-1; D unresolved. V gave up 6 bases and J gave up 2 bases, with 10 bases separating them. The CDR3 has 13 amino acids. CDR3 sequence (DNA): TGTGCCAGCAGGCCACTCCATAACACTGAAGCTTTCTTT. As protein: CASRPLHNTEAFF.

This clone was detected a few times. The gene calls are TRBV29-1 and TRBJ1-2; tentatively, D is TRBD1 (6 bases). This CDR3 contains 14 residues. The germline gives CDR1 SQVTM, CDR2 ANQGSEA. V lost 4 bases and J lost 6, with 18 bases in between. CDR3: CSVVGDTSFDGYTF. DNA of the CDR3: TGCAGCGTTGTAGGGGACACCTCTTTTGATGGCTACACCTTC. The full variable domain, rest sourced from reference TRBV29-1 and TRBJ1-2, is SAVISQKPSRDICQRGTSLTIQCQVDSQVTMMFWYRQQPGQSLTLIATANQGSEATYESGFVIDKFPISRPNLTFSTLTVSNMSPEDSSIYLCSVVGDTSFDGYTFGSGTRLTVV.

The V and J genes are TRBV7-2 and TRBJ2-1, with TRBD2 identical over 9 bases. There are 17 residues in the CDR3. Germline CDR1 and CDR2: SGHTA and FQGNSA. The J segment lost 7 bases and the V segment lost 4 bases, leaving 14 bases of the junction unmatched. CDR3 loop: CASSYPPGLAGKNEQFF. The DNA for the CDR3 is TGTGCCAGCAGCTACCCCCCGGGGCTAGCGGGAAAAAATGAGCAGTTCTTC.

The table lists this clone with a count of one. The chain recombines TRBV5-1 with TRBJ2-1; 11 nucleotides match TRBD2. Trimming removed 5 bases from V and 2 bases from J; junction bases left unmatched: 6. The CDR3 is made up of 16 amino acids. Germline V CDR1 and CDR2: SGHRS, YFSETQ. This CDR3 reads CASSPETSGTYNEQFF. The CDR3 nucleotides read TGCGCCAGCAGTCCAGAGACTAGCGGGACCTACAATGAGCAGTTCTTC.

The CDR3 here is CASSMGRNYEKLFF. Here the CDR3 DNA reads TGTGCCAGTAGTATGGGCCGCAATTATGAAAAACTGTTTTTT. The genes are TRBV19 and TRBJ1-4, with D unresolved. Germline loops: CDR1 LNHDA, CDR2 SQIVND (reference sequence). Trimming pared 3 bases from V and 6 bases from J, leaving 11 bases between. The CDR3 sequence is 14 residues long.